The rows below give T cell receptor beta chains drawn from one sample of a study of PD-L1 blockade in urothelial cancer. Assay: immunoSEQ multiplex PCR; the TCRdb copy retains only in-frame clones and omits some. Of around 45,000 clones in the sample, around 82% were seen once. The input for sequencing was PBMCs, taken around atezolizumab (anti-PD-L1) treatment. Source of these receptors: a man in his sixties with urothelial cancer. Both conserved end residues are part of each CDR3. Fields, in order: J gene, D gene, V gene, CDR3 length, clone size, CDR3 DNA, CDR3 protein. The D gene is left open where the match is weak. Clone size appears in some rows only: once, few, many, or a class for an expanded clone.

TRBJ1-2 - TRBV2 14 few TGTGCCAGCAGCGGAGACAGTCGTACTTATGGCTACACCTTC CASSGDSRTYGYTF
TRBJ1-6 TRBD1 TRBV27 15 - TGTGCCAGCAGTATTGGAAGACAGGGAAATTCACCCCTCCACTTT CASSIGRQGNSPLHF
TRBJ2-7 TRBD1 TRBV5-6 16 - TGTGCCAGCAGCCCGAACCCAACAGGGGTAGGCTACGAGCAGTACTTC CASSPNPTGVGYEQYF
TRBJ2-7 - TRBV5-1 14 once TGCGCCAGCAGCTTGGAATCTCAGGGTGACGAGCAGTACTTC CASSLESQGDEQYF
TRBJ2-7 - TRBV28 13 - TGTGCCAGCACCCCCCAGGGTAGCTACGAGCAGTACTTC CASTPQGSYEQYF
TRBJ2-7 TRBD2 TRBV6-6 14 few TGTGCCAGCAGCGGGACTAGCGGCTTCTACGAGCAGTACTTC CASSGTSGFYEQYF
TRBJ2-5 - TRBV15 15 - TGTGCCACCAGCAGAGATTTCTGGGCCCAAGAGACCCAGTACTTC CATSRDFWAQETQYF
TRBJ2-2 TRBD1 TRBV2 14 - TGTGCCTCCACCGGGACAGGGACCACCGGGGAGCTGTTTTTT CASTGTGTTGELFF
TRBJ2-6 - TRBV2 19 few TGTGCCAGCAGCCCCAGGGAAATCATTCTCATCTCTGGGGCCAACGTCCTGACTTTC CASSPREIILISGANVLTF
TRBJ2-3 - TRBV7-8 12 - TGTGCCAGCAGGGAGACCGTTGATACGCAGTATTTT CASRETVDTQYF
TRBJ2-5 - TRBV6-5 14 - TGTGCCAGCAGCCCTCCCGGGACACCAGAGACCCAGTACTTC CASSPPGTPETQYF
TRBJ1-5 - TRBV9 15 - TGTGCCAGCAGCGTAAACGCGGGAGATCGTCAGCCCCAGCATTTT CASSVNAGDRQPQHF
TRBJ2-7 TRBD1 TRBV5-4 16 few TGTGCCAGCAGCCTAGAACAGGGGCTGTACCTCTACGAGCAGTACTTC CASSLEQGLYLYEQYF
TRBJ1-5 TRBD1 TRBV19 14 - TGTGCCAGTAGTACAGGACAGGGCAATCAGCCCCAGCATTTT CASSTGQGNQPQHF
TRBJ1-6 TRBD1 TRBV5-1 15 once TGCGCCAGCAGCTTGGCGGGACAGATTAATTCACCCCTCCACTTT CASSLAGQINSPLHF
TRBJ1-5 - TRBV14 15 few TGTGCCAGCAGCCAAGGGACTAATAGCAATCAGCCCCAGCATTTT CASSQGTNSNQPQHF
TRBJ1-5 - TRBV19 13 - TGTGCCAGTAGTTATGCCCGGGGTCAGCCCCAGCATTTT CASSYARGQPQHF
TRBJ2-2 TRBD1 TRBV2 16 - TGTGCCAGCTCCGGGACAGGGGGCAGTTTAGCCGGGGAGCTGTTTTTT CASSGTGGSLAGELFF
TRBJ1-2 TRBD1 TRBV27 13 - TGTGCCAGCATCCAGGGGGCGCATGATGGCTACACCTTC CASIQGAHDGYTF
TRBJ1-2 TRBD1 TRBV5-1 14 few TGCGCCAGCAGCGTTAGACAGGGATACTATGGCTACACCTTC CASSVRQGYYGYTF
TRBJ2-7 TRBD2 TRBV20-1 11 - TGCAGTGGGCGGGGAGGGGACGAGCAGTACTTC CSGRGGDEQYF
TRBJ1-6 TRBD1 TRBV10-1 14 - TGCGCCAGCATGGGGGACAGCCGCAATTCACCCCTCCACTTT CASMGDSRNSPLHF
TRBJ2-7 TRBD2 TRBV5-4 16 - TGTGCCAGCAGCTTGGGCTCTAGCGGGGGGATGTACGAGCAGTACTTC CASSLGSSGGMYEQYF
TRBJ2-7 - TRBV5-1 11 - TGCGCCAGCAGTTCCGGTGACGAGCAGTACTTC CASSSGDEQYF
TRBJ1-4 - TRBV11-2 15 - TGTGCCAGCAAAGGGGGGGCGGCCGATAATGCTAAACTGTTTTTT CASKGGAADNAKLFF
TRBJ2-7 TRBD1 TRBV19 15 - TGTGCCAGTAGTATCGGTGGGACAGAGGCTTACGAGCAGTACTTC CASSIGGTEAYEQYF
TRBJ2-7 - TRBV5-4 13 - TGTGCCAGCAGCTTGTCAAGACAGGACGAGCAGTACTTC CASSLSRQDEQYF
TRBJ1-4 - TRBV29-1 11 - TGCAGCGTTGTTAGGGGGGAAAAACTGTTTTTT CSVVRGEKLFF
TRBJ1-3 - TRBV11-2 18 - TGTGCCAGCAGCTTGAGTACAGAAATTAACCTCTCTGGAAACACCATATATTTT CASSLSTEINLSGNTIYF
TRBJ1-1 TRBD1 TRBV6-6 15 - TGTGCCAGCAGTTACCCAGGGACAGGTGGCCCTGAAGCTTTCTTT CASSYPGTGGPEAFF
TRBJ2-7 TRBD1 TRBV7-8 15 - TGTGCCAGCAGCTTAGGGGACAGGGGATCCTACGAGCAGTACTTC CASSLGDRGSYEQYF
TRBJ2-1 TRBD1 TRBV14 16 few TGTGCCAGCAGCCGAGGACAGGTGTTGCCCTACAATGAGCAGTTCTTC CASSRGQVLPYNEQFF
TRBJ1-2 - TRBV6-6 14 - TGTGCCAGCAGTTACTCGAATAGCTTCTATGGCTACACCTTC CASSYSNSFYGYTF
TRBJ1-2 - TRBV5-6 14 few TGTGCCAGCAGCCGCAGGGGCTCCCGCTATGGCTACACCTTC CASSRRGSRYGYTF
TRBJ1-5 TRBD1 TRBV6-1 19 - TGTGCCAGCAGTGAAACGTGGGGGAGAAGCAGGGGGGGCAATCAGCCCCAGCATTTT CASSETWGRSRGGNQPQHF
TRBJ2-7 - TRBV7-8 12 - TGTGCCAGCAGCGCACAGGGAGACGAGCAGTACTTC CASSAQGDEQYF
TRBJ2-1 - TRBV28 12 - TGTGCCAGCACCCTCGGTGACAATGAGCAGTTCTTC CASTLGDNEQFF
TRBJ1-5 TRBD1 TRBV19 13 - TGTGCCAGTAGTTGGGACAGGGTTCAGCCCCAGCATTTT CASSWDRVQPQHF
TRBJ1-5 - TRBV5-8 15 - TGTGCCAGCAGCTTGGGGGGCAGGGGCTATCAGCCCCAGCATTTT CASSLGGRGYQPQHF
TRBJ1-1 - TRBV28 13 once TGTGCCAGCAGCCTACTCAAGAACACTGAAGCTTTCTTT CASSLLKNTEAFF
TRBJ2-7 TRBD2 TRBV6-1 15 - TGTGCCAGCAGCAGGACTAGCGGGGGGTGGAACGAGCAGTACTTC CASSRTSGGWNEQYF